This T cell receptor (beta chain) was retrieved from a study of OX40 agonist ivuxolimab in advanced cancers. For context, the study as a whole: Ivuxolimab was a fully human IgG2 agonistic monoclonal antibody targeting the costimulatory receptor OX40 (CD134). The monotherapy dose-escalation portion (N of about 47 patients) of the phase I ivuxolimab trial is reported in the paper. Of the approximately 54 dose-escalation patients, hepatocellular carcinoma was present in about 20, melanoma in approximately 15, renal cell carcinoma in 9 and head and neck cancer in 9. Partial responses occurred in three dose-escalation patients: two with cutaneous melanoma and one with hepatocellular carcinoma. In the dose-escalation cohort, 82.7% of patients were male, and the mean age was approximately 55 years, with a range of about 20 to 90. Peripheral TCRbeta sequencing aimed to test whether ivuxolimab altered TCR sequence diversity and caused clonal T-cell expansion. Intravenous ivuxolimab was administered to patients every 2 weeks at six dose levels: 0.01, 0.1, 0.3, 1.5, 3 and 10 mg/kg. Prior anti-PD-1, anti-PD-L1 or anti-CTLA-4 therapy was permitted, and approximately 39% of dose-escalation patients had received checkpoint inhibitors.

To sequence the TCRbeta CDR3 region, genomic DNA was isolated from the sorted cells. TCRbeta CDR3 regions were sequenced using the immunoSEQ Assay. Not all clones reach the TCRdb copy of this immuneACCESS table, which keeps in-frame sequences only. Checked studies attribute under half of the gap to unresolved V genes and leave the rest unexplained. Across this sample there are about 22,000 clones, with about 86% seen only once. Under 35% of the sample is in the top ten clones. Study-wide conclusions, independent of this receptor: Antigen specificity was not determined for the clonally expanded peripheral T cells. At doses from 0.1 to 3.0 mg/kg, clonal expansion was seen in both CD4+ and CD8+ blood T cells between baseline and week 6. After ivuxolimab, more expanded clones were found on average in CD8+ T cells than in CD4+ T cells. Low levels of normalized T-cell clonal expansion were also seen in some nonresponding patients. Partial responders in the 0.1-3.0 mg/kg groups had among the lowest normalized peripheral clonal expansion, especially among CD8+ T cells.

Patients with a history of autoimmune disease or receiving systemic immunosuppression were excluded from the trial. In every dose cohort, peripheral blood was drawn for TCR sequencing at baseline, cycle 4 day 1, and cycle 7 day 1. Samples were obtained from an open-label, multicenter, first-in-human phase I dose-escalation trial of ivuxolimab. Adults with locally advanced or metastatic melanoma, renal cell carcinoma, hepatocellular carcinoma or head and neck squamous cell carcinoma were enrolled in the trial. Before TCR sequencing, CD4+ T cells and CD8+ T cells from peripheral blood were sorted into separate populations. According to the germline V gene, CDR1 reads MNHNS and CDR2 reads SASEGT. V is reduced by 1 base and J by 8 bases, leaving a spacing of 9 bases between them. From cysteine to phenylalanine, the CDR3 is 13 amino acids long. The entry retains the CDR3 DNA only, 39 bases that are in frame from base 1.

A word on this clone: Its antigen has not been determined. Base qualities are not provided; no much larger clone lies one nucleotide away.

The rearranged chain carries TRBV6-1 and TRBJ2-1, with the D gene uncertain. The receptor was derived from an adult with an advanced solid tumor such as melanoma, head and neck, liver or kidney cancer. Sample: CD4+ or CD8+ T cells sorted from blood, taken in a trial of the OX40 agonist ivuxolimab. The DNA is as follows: TGTGCCAGCAGTGAAGGGGTTAGGTATGAGCAGTTCTTC. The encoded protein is CASSEGVRYEQFF.